Reported below is one T cell receptor (beta chain). Its antigen is not known. The data were obtained in a study of T cell responses to AZD1222 COVID-19 vaccine. V dropped 5 bases and J dropped 0; count of bases not matched to a gene: 3. The CDR3 runs to 14 residues. Germline V gene sequence: CDR1 SNHLY, CDR2 FYNNEI. Notes on the study in general: Scientists sampled the repertoires only once the peak T cell response had passed.

Assay: immunoSEQ multiplex PCR; the TCRdb copy retains only in-frame clones and omits some. The repertoire has tens of thousands of clones, around 90% of them found once; the top ten carry approximately 4.2%. The TCR sequence derives from an adult in good health. V and J are TRBV2 and TRBJ2-7, with TRBD2 matching 8 bases. The sample was peripheral blood, taken on day 0 of AZD1222 vaccination. The CDR3 DNA sequence: TGTGCCAGCAGTCCGACTAGCGTCTCCTACGAGCAGTACTTC. Translation gives CASSPTSVSYEQYF.